These 8 T cell receptor beta chains originate from one sample sequenced in a study of blood T cell repertoires in COVID-19. Method: immunoSEQ multiplex PCR; TCRdb's copy keeps in-frame clones and lacks some. The sample lists approximately 230,000 clones, about 86% occurring once. The material sequenced was peripheral blood. The receptors come from a man aged 80 or over with acute or convalescent COVID-19.

The chain has TRBV18 and TRBJ2-2, with 7 bases matching TRBD2. Trimming at V came to 0 bases and at J to 7 bases, leaving 5 bases not matched to a gene. The CDR3 has 15 amino acids. Germline CDR1 reads KGHSH; CDR2 reads LQKENI. The CDR3 reads CASSPPGLNNGELFF. The DNA for the CDR3 is TGTGCCAGCTCACCACCGGGACTAAATAACGGGGAGCTGTTTTTT.

The CDR3 DNA reads TGCAGCGCCCTCAGGGTTAAGAGCTCCTACAATGAGCAGTTCTTC. It encodes CSALRVKSSYNEQFF. V is TRBV29-1 and J is TRBJ2-1; possibly TRBD1 for D (5 bases). Trimming removed 7 bases from V and 0 bases from J, with 16 bases in between. This CDR3 has 15 residues. Germline CDR1 SQVTM, CDR2 ANQGSEA.

This chain uses TRBV7-2 with TRBJ2-3; TRBD2 matches 7 bases. The CDR3 runs to 14 residues. Germline-derived CDR1 and CDR2 are SGHTA and FQGNSA. The ends lost 3 bases at V and 1 base at J; junction bases unmatched: 1. For the CDR3, the DNA is TGTGCCAGCAGCTTCAGCGGGGGCACAGATACGCAGTATTTT. Protein sequence: CASSFSGGTDTQYF.

This sequence joins TRBV9 and TRBJ1-6; TRBD1 might be the D (5 bases). Trimming shortened V by 0 bases and J by 0 bases, and 19 bases separated the two germline ends. In germline, CDR1 is SGDLS, CDR2 YYNGEE. This CDR3 contains 20 residues. The CDR3 DNA reads TGTGCCAGCAGCGTAGATTCAGGGCCTCCCATGAGCTCCTATAATTCACCCCTCCACTTT. The encoded protein is CASSVDSGPPMSSYNSPLHF.

This sequence joins TRBV7-3 and TRBJ2-5; 15 bases are a match to TRBD2. V lost 8 bases, J lost 5 bases, and 6 bases stayed unmatched. Germline V CDR1 and CDR2: SGHTA, FQGTGA. The CDR3 is made up of 15 amino acids. CDR3 sequence reads: CASGLAGGPGETQYF. The CDR3 nucleotides are TGTGCCAGCGGACTAGCGGGGGGGCCCGGGGAGACCCAGTACTTC.

The rearrangement joins TRBV6-5 to TRBJ2-7, with TRBD1 identical over 8 bases. J was trimmed by 0 bases and V by 5 bases; bases with no gene match: 3. The CDR3 sequence is 14 residues long. The germline CDR1 and CDR2 sequences are MNHEY and SVGAGI. For the CDR3, the DNA is TGTGCCAGCAGTACAGGGGGTAGCTCCTACGAGCAGTACTTC. Translation gives CASSTGGSSYEQYF.

This clone appeared once. For the CDR3, the DNA is TGTGCCAGCACCGGGGCTAGCGACACCGGGGAGCTGTTTTTT. Its protein is CASTGASDTGELFF. The V and J genes are TRBV6-5 and TRBJ2-2, with D possibly matching TRBD2 (6 bases). Deletions cut 7 bases from V and 3 bases from J, with 12 bases between. This CDR3 is 14 amino acids long. Germline-derived CDR1 and CDR2 are MNHEY and SVGAGI.

The rearrangement joins TRBV5-1 to TRBJ2-2; 7 positions agree with TRBD1. This CDR3 contains 17 residues. The germline gives CDR1 SGHRS, CDR2 YFSETQ. With V trimmed by 3 bases and J by 0 bases, 8 bases remained unmatched. The CDR3 spells CASSSNRGLSNTGELFF. In nucleotides, the CDR3 is TGCGCCAGCAGCTCGAACAGGGGTTTATCGAACACCGGGGAGCTGTTTTTT.